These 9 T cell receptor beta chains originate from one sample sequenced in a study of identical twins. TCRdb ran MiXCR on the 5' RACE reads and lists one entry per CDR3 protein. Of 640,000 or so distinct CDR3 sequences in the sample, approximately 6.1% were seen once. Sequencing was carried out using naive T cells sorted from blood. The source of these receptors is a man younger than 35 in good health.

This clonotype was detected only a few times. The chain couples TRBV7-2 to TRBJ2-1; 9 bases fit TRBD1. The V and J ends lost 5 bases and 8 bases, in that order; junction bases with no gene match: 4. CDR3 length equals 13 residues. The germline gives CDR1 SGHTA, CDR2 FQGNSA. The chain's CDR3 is CASSLRTGDEQFF. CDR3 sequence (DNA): TGTGCCAGCAGCCTCCGGACAGGGGATGAGCAGTTCTTC. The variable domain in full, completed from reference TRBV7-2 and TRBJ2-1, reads GAGVSQSPSNKVTEKGKDVELRCDPISGHTALYWYRQSLGQGLEFLIYFQGNSAPDKSGLPSDRFSAERTGGSVSTLTIQRTQQEDSAVYLCASSLRTGDEQFFGPGTRLTVL.

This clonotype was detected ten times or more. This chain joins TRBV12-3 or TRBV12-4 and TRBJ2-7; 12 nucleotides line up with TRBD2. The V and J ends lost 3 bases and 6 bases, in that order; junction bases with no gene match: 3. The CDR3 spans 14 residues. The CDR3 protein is CASSLTSGSSEQYF. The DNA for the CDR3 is TGTGCCAGCAGTTTGACTAGCGGGAGCTCCGAGCAGTACTTC.

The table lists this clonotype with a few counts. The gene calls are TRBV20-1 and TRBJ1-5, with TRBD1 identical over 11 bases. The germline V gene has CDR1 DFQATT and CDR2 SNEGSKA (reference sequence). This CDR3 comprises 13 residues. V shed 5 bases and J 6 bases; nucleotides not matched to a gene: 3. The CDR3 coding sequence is TGCAGTGCTCCCGGGACAGGGGGTCAGCCCCAGCATTTT. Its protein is CSAPGTGGQPQHF.

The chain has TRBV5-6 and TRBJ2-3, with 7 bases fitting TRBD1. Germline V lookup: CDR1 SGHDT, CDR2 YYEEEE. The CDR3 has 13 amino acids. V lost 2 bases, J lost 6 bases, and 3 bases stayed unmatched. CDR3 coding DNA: TGTGCCAGCAGCTTACTACAGGGGGATACGCAGTATTTT. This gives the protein CASSLLQGDTQYF.

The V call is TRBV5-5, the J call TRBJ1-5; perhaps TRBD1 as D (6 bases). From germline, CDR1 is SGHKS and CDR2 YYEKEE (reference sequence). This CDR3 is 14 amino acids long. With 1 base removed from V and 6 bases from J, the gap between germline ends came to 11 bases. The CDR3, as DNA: TGTGCCAGCAGCTTGTCCAGGGGACCTCAGCCCCAGCATTTT. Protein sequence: CASSLSRGPQPQHF.

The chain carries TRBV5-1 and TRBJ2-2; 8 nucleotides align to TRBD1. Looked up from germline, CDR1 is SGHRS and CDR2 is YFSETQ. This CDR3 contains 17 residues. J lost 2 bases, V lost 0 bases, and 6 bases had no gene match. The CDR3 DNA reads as TGCGCCAGCAGCTTGGTGGGACAGGTCGGCAACACCGGGGAGCTGTTTTTT. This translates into CASSLVGQVGNTGELFF.

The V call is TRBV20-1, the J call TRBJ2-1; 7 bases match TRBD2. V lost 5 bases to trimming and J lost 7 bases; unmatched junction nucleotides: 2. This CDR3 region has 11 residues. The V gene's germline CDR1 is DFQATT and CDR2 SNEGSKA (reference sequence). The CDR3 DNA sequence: TGCAGTGCTTGGGGGGGTAATGAGCAGTTCTTC. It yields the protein CSAWGGNEQFF.

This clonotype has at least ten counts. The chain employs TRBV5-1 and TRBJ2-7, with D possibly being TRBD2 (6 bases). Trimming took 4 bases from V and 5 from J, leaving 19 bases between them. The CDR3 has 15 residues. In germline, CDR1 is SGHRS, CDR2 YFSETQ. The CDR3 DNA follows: TGCGCCAGCAGCCTGGTGGAGGGCGGAGGTAACGAGCAGTACTTC. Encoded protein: CASSLVEGGGNEQYF.

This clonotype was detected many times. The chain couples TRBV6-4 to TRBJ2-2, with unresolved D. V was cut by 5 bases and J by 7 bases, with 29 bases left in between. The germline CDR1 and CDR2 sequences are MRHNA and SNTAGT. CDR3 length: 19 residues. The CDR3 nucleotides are TGTGCCAGCAGTCCCCCCCTAGGCGGCCCTTTTTCCGGTGTCGGGGAGCTGTTTTTT. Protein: CASSPPLGGPFSGVGELFF.